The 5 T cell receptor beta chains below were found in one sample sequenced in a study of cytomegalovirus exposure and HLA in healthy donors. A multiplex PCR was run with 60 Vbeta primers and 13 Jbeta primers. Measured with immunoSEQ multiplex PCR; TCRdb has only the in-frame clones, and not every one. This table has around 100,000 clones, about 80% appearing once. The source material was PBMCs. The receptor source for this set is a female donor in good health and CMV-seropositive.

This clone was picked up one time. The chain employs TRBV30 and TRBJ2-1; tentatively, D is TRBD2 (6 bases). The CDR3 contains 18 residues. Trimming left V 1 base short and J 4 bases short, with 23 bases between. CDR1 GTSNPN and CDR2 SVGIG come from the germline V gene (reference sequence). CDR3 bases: TGTGCCTGGAGTGGAATACTCTCCAGCGGGCCCTCTTACAATGAGCAGTTCTTC. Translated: CAWSGILSSGPSYNEQFF.

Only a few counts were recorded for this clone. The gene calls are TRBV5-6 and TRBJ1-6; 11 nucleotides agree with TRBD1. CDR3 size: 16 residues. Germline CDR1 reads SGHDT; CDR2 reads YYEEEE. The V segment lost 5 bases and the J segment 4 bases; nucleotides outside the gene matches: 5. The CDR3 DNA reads TGTGCCAGCAGACCCGGACAGGGGGCTTATAATTCACCCCTCCACTTT. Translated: CASRPGQGAYNSPLHF.

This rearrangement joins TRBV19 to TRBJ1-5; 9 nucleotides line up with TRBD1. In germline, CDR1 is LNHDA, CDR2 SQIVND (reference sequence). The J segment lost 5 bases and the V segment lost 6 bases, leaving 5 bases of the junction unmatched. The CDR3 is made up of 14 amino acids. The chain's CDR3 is CASRVDRGYQPQHF. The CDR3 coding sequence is TGTGCCAGTAGAGTCGACAGGGGGTATCAGCCCCAGCATTTT.

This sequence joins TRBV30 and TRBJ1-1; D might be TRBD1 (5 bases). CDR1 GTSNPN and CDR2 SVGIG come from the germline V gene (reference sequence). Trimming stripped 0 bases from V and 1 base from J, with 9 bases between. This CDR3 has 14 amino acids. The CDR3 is CAWSVSRGNTEAFF. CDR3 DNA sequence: TGTGCCTGGAGTGTATCTAGGGGGAACACTGAAGCTTTCTTT. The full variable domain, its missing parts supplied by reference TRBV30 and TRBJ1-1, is SQTIHQWPATLVQPVGSPLSLECTVEGTSNPNLYWYRQAAGRGLQLLFYSVGIGQISSEVPQNLSASRPQDRQFILSSKKLLLSDSGFYLCAWSVSRGNTEAFFGQGTRLTVV.

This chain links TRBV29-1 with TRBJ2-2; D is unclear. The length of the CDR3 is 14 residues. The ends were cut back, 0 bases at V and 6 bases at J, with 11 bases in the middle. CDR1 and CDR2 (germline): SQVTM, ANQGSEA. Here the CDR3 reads CSVEDGVRAGELFF. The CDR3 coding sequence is TGCAGCGTTGAAGACGGCGTACGGGCCGGGGAGCTGTTTTTT.